This paragraph reports one TCR beta chain. Its binding antigen is unknown. Qualities for individual bases were not recorded, and no much larger clone is one base off. The library was generated by 5' RACE. The run used an Illumina HiSeq 2500. The second PCR ran for about 7 to 11 cycles and used a J-beta primer mix along with a sample-barcoded 5' primer. A unique molecular identifier was introduced onto each TCR beta cDNA molecule by a template-switch 5' adaptor carrying 12 random nucleotides. Each sample yielded at least 3 million CDR3-containing paired-end reads. All of the RNA was converted into first-strand cDNA using the Mint cDNA synthesis kit, with a TRBC-specific oligonucleotide serving as the primer. After uracil-DNA glycosylase treatment, a first 18-cycle PCR used universal primers M1SS and BC2_uni_R on all cDNA. For the original study's pipeline: For normalization, 1 million high-quality reads, each with a distinct molecular identifier, were randomly selected from each sample. Reads with shared molecular identifiers were discarded instead of being binned into consensus sequences. CDR3 identification, clonotype clustering and error correction used MiTCR with a Q25 quality threshold and the strictest error-elimination algorithm. A nonparametric unseen species model with Euler transformation was used to estimate a lower bound on total TCR beta diversity. TCRdb redid the processing of the public reads, applying fastp at Q25 and MiXCR, and retained in-frame beta chains. A single entry per CDR3 protein holds the most common genes and DNA from its merged rows. It is TCRdb's table, rather than the study itself, that gives the V and J calls and clone size. Recorded for this sample are about 810,000 distinct CDR3 sequences; around 36% of them occurred a single time. The ten largest clones add up to over 10% of the sample.

The entry originates in a study of blood T cells in healthy people across ages (dated by TCRdb to the mid-2010s). In the study overall: In model experiments, template switching captured about one uniquely barcoded TCR beta cDNA molecule for every two T cells. To avoid experimental bias, donors of different ages were randomly spread across the sequencing lanes. Four age groups were formed from the donors: young (average approximately 15 years), middle-aged (less than 40), aged (about 68) and long-lived (82). To track age-related changes in TCR beta repertoire diversity, the study relied on deep sequencing normalized with unique cDNA molecular identifiers. Two additional independent replicas of 1 million unique cDNA reads from the same blood draw were analyzed for two donors (one aged 18 to 29 and one aged 80 or older).

Donors were about 36 systemically healthy Caucasian individuals from Russia aged 6 to 90 years. Each donor gave approximately 9.3 milliliters of peripheral blood, collected into EDTA-treated Vacutainer tubes. Ficoll-Paque density-gradient centrifugation was used to isolate PBMCs, with at least 6.5 million per sample. Total RNA was extracted from PBMCs with Trizol reagent, with at least 5.5 micrograms obtained per sample. For every donor, an aliquot of PBMCs went through flow cytometry to measure the percentages of naive CD45RAhigh/CD27high T cells. Inclusive of the bounding cysteine and phenylalanine, the CDR3 is 17 residues long. The entry retains the CDR3 DNA only, 51 bases that are in frame from base 1. Trimming costs V 4 bases and J 5 bases, and their ends lie 23 bases apart. Based on the germline V gene, the CDR1 and CDR2 sequences are LGHNA and YSLEER. Results the study describes overall, beyond this receptor: Total diversity estimates from one million sequenced T cells were considered lower bounds and underestimates. Observed TCR beta diversity per million T cells fell roughly linearly with age, and a significant reduction was already apparent by age around 39. Compared with the aged group, the long-lived group had more naive CD4+ T cells, fewer expanded clones and increased TCR diversity, suggesting age selection. Because profiling used bulk unsorted PBMCs, naive and antigen-experienced compartments could not be compared conclusively. Because the CMV infection status of the donors was unknown, age-related changes in expanded clonotypes may potentially have been confounded. There was a strong correlation between observed TCR beta diversity and the percentage of naive T cells measured by flow cytometry.

The TCR comes from a man aged 18 to 29 in good health. The chain is made from TRBV4-3 and TRBJ2-5, with the D segment possibly TRBD1 or TRBD2, each aligning over 5 bases. Sequencing was done on a sample of blood. The CDR3 protein is CASSPTFGTEISETQYF. In nucleotides, the sequence is TGCGCCAGCAGCCCCACTTTCGGGACGGAAATATCGGAGACCCAGTACTTC.